Each of the 28 T cell receptor beta chains below was sequenced from the same sample in a study of blood T cell repertoires in COVID-19. Method: immunoSEQ multiplex PCR; TCRdb's copy keeps in-frame clones and lacks some. This table has approximately 670,000 clones, about 87% appearing once. Sequencing was performed on peripheral blood. The receptors originated from a woman aged 18-29 years with acute or convalescent COVID-19.

The chain employs TRBV7-2 and TRBJ2-1; 8 bases match TRBD2. After removal of 6 bases from V and 5 bases from J, the junction contained 9 bases not matched to a gene. The CDR3 runs 15 residues. Germline V gene sequence: CDR1 SGHTA, CDR2 FQGNSA. The CDR3, as DNA: TGTGCCAGCAGGAAAGCCGGGACTAGACACAATGAGCAGTTCTTC. Translating it yields CASRKAGTRHNEQFF.

This clone occurred a few times. This chain connects TRBV7-9 to TRBJ2-2, with D unresolved. The CDR3 runs 13 residues. The V gene's germline CDR1 is SEHNR and CDR2 FQNEAQ (reference sequence). V lost 6 bases and J lost 1, with 6 bases in between. The CDR3: CASRRRNTGELFF. CDR3 nucleotides: TGTGCCAGCAGGCGGAGGAACACCGGGGAGCTGTTTTTT. Together with reference TRBV7-9 and TRBJ2-2, the CDR3 gives the full variable domain: DTGVSQNPRHKITKRGQNVTFRCDPISEHNRLYWYRQTLGQGPEFLTYFQNEAQLEKSRLLSDRFSAERPKGSFSTLEIQRTEQGDSAMYLCASRRRNTGELFFGEGSRLTVL.

The rearrangement links TRBV2 to TRBJ1-5, with a tentative D call TRBD1 (5 bases). There are 15 residues in the CDR3. V was trimmed by 6 bases and J by 4 bases, leaving 16 bases between them. CDR1 is SNHLY and CDR2 is FYNNEI in the germline V gene. For the CDR3, the DNA is TGTGCCAGCAGACAAACAGGACGGCAAAATCAGCCCCAGCATTTT. Amino acid sequence: CASRQTGRQNQPQHF. Variable domain in full (rest from reference TRBV2 and TRBJ1-5): EPEVTQTPSHQVTQMGQEVILRCVPISNHLYFYWYRQILGQKVEFLVSFYNNEISEKSEIFDDQFSVERPDGSNFTLKIRSTKLEDSAMYFCASRQTGRQNQPQHFGDGTRLSIL.

The rearrangement uses TRBV6-2 or TRBV6-3 and TRBJ2-3, with TRBD1 identical over 10 bases. Germline V lookup: CDR1 MNHEY, CDR2 SVGEGT. V lost 2 bases to trimming and J lost 3 bases; unmatched junction nucleotides: 11. The CDR3 length is 18 residues. The CDR3 loop reads CASSYTRDRGWGTDTQYF. The CDR3 coding sequence is TGTGCCAGCAGTTACACCAGGGACAGGGGCTGGGGGACAGATACGCAGTATTTT.

V usage is TRBV29-1 and J usage is TRBJ2-1; 8 positions match TRBD2. The CDR3 has 14 amino acids. V trimming: 3 bases; J trimming: 7 bases; junction bases outside the gene matches: 8. Germline assignment: CDR1 SQVTM and CDR2 ANQGSEA. Written as DNA, the CDR3 is TGCAGCGTTGATGAGGCGGGGGGCTTTAATGAGCAGTTCTTC. It translates to CSVDEAGGFNEQFF.

V and J are TRBV6-2 or TRBV6-3 and TRBJ2-7; D is ambiguous. CDR3 length: 14 amino acids. V lost 2 bases and J 4 bases, leaving 12 bases between the germline ends. The germline V gene has CDR1 MNHEY and CDR2 SVGEGT. The CDR3 DNA sequence: TGTGCCAGCAGTTACCGCCAGGCTGGGTACGAGCAGTACTTC. Translation: CASSYRQAGYEQYF.

The chain joins TRBV24-1 to TRBJ1-1; D perhaps matches TRBD1 (5 bases). Germline assignment: CDR1 KGHDR and CDR2 SFDVKD. V was cut by 5 bases and J by 4 bases, with 16 bases left in between. This CDR3 is built from 15 residues. CDR3 nucleotides: TGTGCCACCAGTGGGACCCAGGGCCCGACCACTGAAGCTTTCTTT. This codes for CATSGTQGPTTEAFF.

The J gene is TRBJ2-7, the V gene TRBV27; 8 bases line up with TRBD2. CDR3 length equals 16 residues. The germline CDR1 and CDR2 sequences are MNHEY and SMNVEV (reference sequence). V gave up 5 bases and J gave up 3 bases; unmatched junction bases: 12. CDR3 in amino acids: CASSTPLGRGVYEQYF. The DNA of the CDR3 is TGTGCCAGCAGTACACCCCTGGGGCGGGGGGTCTACGAGCAGTACTTC.

The V gene is TRBV6-4, the J gene TRBJ1-2, with D perhaps matching TRBD1 (6 bases). The CDR3 has 14 residues. Trimming shortened V by 5 bases and J by 3 bases, and 13 bases separated the two germline ends. Germline V gives CDR1 MRHNA, CDR2 SNTAGT. This chain's CDR3 is CASSPTGTYYGYTF. For the CDR3, the DNA is TGTGCCAGCAGTCCTACAGGGACCTACTATGGCTACACCTTC.

The V call is TRBV2, the J call TRBJ2-7; D might be TRBD2 (7 bases). The CDR3 runs 14 residues. Per the germline V gene, CDR1 is SNHLY and CDR2 is FYNNEI. V lost 7 bases and J 4 bases, leaving 17 bases between the germline ends. Written as DNA, the CDR3 is TGTGCCAGCACCCTAACAGGGAGGGGGTACGAGCAGTACTTC. This encodes CASTLTGRGYEQYF. Looking up the rest from reference TRBV2 and TRBJ2-7 gives the full variable domain: EPEVTQTPSHQVTQMGQEVILRCVPISNHLYFYWYRQILGQKVEFLVSFYNNEISEKSEIFDDQFSVERPDGSNFTLKIRSTKLEDSAMYFCASTLTGRGYEQYFGPGTRLTVT.

Points on this clone: The sample contains more than one DNA sequence encoding this CDR3. The rearrangement links TRBV27 to TRBJ1-5, with TRBD1 matching over 11 bases. CDR3 size: 16 residues. J was trimmed by 0 bases and V by 8 bases; bases with no gene match: 6. CDR1 and CDR2 (germline): MNHEY, SMNVEV (reference sequence). The CDR3 bases are TGTGCCAGCGGCCGGGACAGGGGGTATAGCAATCAGCCCCAGCATTTT. Amino acid sequence: CASGRDRGYSNQPQHF.

The chain employs TRBV5-4 and TRBJ2-5; no definite D call. Germline V lookup: CDR1 SGHNT, CDR2 YYREEE (reference sequence). V shed 4 bases and J shed 7 bases, with 26 bases lying between them. There are 17 residues in the CDR3. CDR3 DNA: TGTGCCAGCAGCCTGGATCTGGCCGACCCAAGATCAGGGACCCAGTACTTC. It encodes CASSLDLADPRSGTQYF.

This sequence joins TRBV4-1 and TRBJ1-2; D is uncertain. The V gene lost 0 bases and the J gene lost 2 bases, with 19 bases spanning the gap. CDR3 size: 18 residues. CDR1 and CDR2 (germline): MGHRA, YSYEKL. This CDR3 reads CASSQDQRDYPFNYGYTF. CDR3 DNA sequence: TGCGCCAGCAGCCAAGATCAACGGGATTACCCTTTCAACTATGGCTACACCTTC.

CDR3: CASLAVLGDTQYF. The CDR3 DNA is TGTGCCAGTCTAGCGGTCCTTGGGGATACGCAGTATTTT. The V call is TRBV12-3 or TRBV12-4, the J call TRBJ2-3, with TRBD2 matching 7 bases. This CDR3 is 13 amino acids long. With 9 bases clipped from V and 6 bases from J, the junction kept 9 bases outside the gene matches.

This chain uses TRBV7-9 with TRBJ2-3, with 7 bases identical to TRBD2. CDR1 and CDR2 (germline): SEHNR, FQNEAQ (reference sequence). This CDR3 spans 17 amino acids. Losses at the gene ends were 5 bases for V and 6 bases for J; bases not matched to a gene: 17. CDR3 sequence reads: CASSLGPWASGRDTQYF. CDR3 DNA sequence: TGTGCCAGCAGCCTAGGTCCTTGGGCTAGCGGCCGGGATACGCAGTATTTT.

The rearrangement joins TRBV12-3 or TRBV12-4 to TRBJ1-4; D gene ambiguous. This CDR3 is 12 amino acids long. V was cut by 6 bases and J by 7 bases, with 9 bases left in between. The DNA of the CDR3 is TGTGCCAGCAGGGACTCCTCTGAAAAACTGTTTTTT. This codes for CASRDSSEKLFF.

The rearrangement links TRBV29-1 to TRBJ2-3, with D maybe TRBD1 (5 bases). The CDR3 has 13 amino acids. The V gene's germline CDR1 is SQVTM and CDR2 ANQGSEA. V lost 3 bases and J 3 bases, leaving 10 bases between the germline ends. In DNA, the CDR3 is TGCAGCGTTGAGCCAGGGCCTACAGATACGCAGTATTTT. Residues: CSVEPGPTDTQYF.

This chain joins TRBV30 and TRBJ1-5; D ambiguous. The germline V gene encodes CDR1 GTSNPN and CDR2 SVGIG (reference sequence). With 2 bases removed from V and 0 bases from J, the gap between germline ends came to 14 bases. The CDR3 has 16 residues. DNA of the CDR3: TGTGCCTGGAGTAGGCCAGCGGCGGGTAGCAATCAGCCCCAGCATTTT. Translating it yields CAWSRPAAGSNQPQHF. The full variable domain, completed using reference TRBV30 and TRBJ1-5, is SQTIHQWPATLVQPVGSPLSLECTVEGTSNPNLYWYRQAAGRGLQLLFYSVGIGQISSEVPQNLSASRPQDRQFILSSKKLLLSDSGFYLCAWSRPAAGSNQPQHFGDGTRLSIL.

This chain links TRBV7-2 with TRBJ1-2; D is uncertain. The CDR3 sequence is 13 residues long. Looked up from germline, CDR1 is SGHTA and CDR2 is FQGNSA. Trimming removed 4 bases from V and 4 bases from J, with 10 bases in between. The DNA of the CDR3 is TGTGCCAGCAGCTCGGGTGGGAGCTATGGCTACACCTTC. Its translation: CASSSGGSYGYTF.

This clone appeared a single time. The J gene is TRBJ1-2, the V gene TRBV25-1, with 9 bases fitting TRBD1. V lost 6 bases, J lost 7 bases, and 6 bases stayed unmatched. The length of the CDR3 is 13 residues. Germline values: CDR1 MGHDK, CDR2 SYGVNS. The CDR3 sequence: CASSPGTGSGYTF. CDR3 nucleotide sequence: TGTGCCAGCAGCCCCGGGACAGGGAGTGGCTACACCTTC.

This rearrangement joins TRBV2 to TRBJ2-7, with 7 positions matching TRBD2. V dropped 3 bases and J dropped 1; count of bases not matched to a gene: 6. Germline V gene sequence: CDR1 SNHLY, CDR2 FYNNEI. The CDR3 has 15 residues. CDR3 nucleotides: TGTGCCAGCAGTGAGGGGAGCGGGGTTTCCTACGAGCAGTACTTC. Its translation: CASSEGSGVSYEQYF.

The gene calls are TRBV15 and TRBJ2-3, with 10 bases that match TRBD2. J gave up 4 bases and V 9 bases, and 1 base lay outside the gene matches. The CDR3 covers 12 residues. Germline V gene sequence: CDR1 LNHNV, CDR2 YYDKDF (reference sequence). The CDR3 spells CATGTSADTQYF. Written as DNA, the CDR3 is TGTGCCACTGGGACTAGCGCAGATACGCAGTATTTT.

The chain carries TRBV2 and TRBJ2-1, with 7 bases identical to TRBD2. Germline V gene lookup returns CDR1 SNHLY and CDR2 FYNNEI. With 6 bases clipped from V and 4 bases from J, the junction kept 12 bases outside the gene matches. The CDR3 is 16 residues long. In nucleotides, the CDR3 is TGTGCCAGCAGCCGAACGGGGGGTGGGAGATACAATGAGCAGTTCTTC. Its translation: CASSRTGGGRYNEQFF.

The chain uses TRBV24-1 and TRBJ2-5, with a possible D match to TRBD1 (6 bases). The CDR3 loop spans 14 amino acids. CDR1 and CDR2 from the germline V gene are KGHDR and SFDVKD. Trimming took off 7 bases at V and 5 bases at J, with 16 bases between the two ends. CDR3 amino acids: CATSPRGDRETQYF. The CDR3 DNA follows: TGTGCCACCAGCCCCAGGGGTGATCGGGAGACCCAGTACTTC.

The V call is TRBV27, the J call TRBJ1-2, with a possible D match to TRBD1 (5 bases). The germline V gene has CDR1 MNHEY and CDR2 SMNVEV (reference sequence). There are 12 residues in the CDR3. V lost 0 bases and J lost 11, with 10 bases in between. The CDR3 region has the DNA TGTGCCAGCAGTTTATCGGGGGGGAGTTACACCTTC. This translates into CASSLSGGSYTF.

This clone has just one count. This chain uses TRBV18 with TRBJ2-5, with D possibly being TRBD2 (6 bases). Germline CDR1 and CDR2: KGHSH and LQKENI. CDR3 length equals 13 residues. V shed 2 bases and J shed 3 bases, with 7 bases lying between them. The CDR3: CASSPGGKETQYF. CDR3 in DNA: TGTGCCAGCTCACCAGGGGGGAAAGAGACCCAGTACTTC.

This chain joins TRBV11-2 and TRBJ2-1; 9 bases are shared with TRBD1. CDR1 and CDR2 from the germline V gene are SGHAT and FQNNGV. The CDR3 is 16 residues long. J gave up 6 bases and V 5 bases, and 11 bases lay outside the gene matches. The CDR3, as DNA: TGTGCCAGCAGCAGAATACAGGGGGCCTCTGGCAATGAGCAGTTCTTC. Translating it yields CASSRIQGASGNEQFF.

The chain has TRBV30 and TRBJ1-1; possible D gene TRBD1, 5 bases. CDR1 is GTSNPN and CDR2 is SVGIG in the germline V gene (reference sequence). The V gene lost 1 base and the J gene lost 1 base, with 7 bases spanning the gap. The CDR3 runs 13 residues. Here the CDR3 reads CAWSEGWNTEAFF. The CDR3 DNA reads TGTGCCTGGAGTGAGGGGTGGAACACTGAAGCTTTCTTT.